This TCR beta chain was documented in a study of identical twins. MiXCR, run by TCRdb on the 5' RACE reads, gives a single entry per CDR3 protein. The sample has over 250,000 distinct CDR3 sequences, over 8.5% seen once; the top ten hold under 7.5%. The germline CDR1 and CDR2 sequences are MGHRA and YSYEKL. V lost 3 bases, J lost 3 bases, and 12 bases lay in between. There are 14 residues in the CDR3. This sample also appeared in a second study, on yellow fever vaccine responses in identical twins.

The material sequenced was CD8+ T cells sorted from blood. The origin of this receptor is a woman under 30 in good health. This chain links TRBV4-1 with TRBJ2-7; D not certain. Here the CDR3 reads CASSQRNGFYEQYF. The CDR3 DNA reads as TGCGCCAGCAGCCAGCGTAATGGCTTCTACGAGCAGTACTTC.